One TCR beta chain is described in this entry. The target antigen is unknown. The data belong to a study of post-analysis software for immune sequencing data. Study summary: The disease courses covered relapsing-remitting, secondary progressive and progressive-relapsing multiple sclerosis. General study points: The normalized Chao1 diversity of multiple sclerosis patients was significantly lower than that of controls. With F measure, samples from one preparation batch clustered together strongly. The study found TRBV5-6, TRBV5-1 and TRBV20-1 among five TRBV segments more frequent in patients than controls.

The length of the CDR3 is 14 residues. Germline V lookup: CDR1 KGHDR, CDR2 SFDVKD. Unique molecular identifiers were carried by the TCR beta cDNA libraries. Out of 1 to 10 million T cells, a few hundred thousand cDNA molecules were generated. Using its own MiXCR run on the PCR reads, TCRdb lists one record per CDR3 protein. This table has about 540,000 distinct CDR3 sequences, around a third appearing once. The clonotype originates from a girl aged 2-17 years with multiple sclerosis. V usage is TRBV24-1 and J usage is TRBJ2-1; D is ambiguous. The J call is in doubt because the DNA end fits TRBJ2-7 better. The specimen was blood. CDR3 protein: CATPALSSYNEQYF. The CDR3 nucleotides read TGTGCCACTCCTGCTCTCAGCTCCTACAATGAGCAGTACTTC.